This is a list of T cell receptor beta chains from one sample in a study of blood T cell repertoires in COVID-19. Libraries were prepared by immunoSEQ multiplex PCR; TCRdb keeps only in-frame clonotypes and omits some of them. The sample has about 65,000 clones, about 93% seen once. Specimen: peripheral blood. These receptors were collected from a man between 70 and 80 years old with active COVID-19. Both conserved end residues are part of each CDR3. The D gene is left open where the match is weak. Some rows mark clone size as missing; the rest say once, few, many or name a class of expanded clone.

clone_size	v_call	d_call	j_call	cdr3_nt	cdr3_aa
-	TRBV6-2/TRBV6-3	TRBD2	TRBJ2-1	TGTGCCAGCACCCCCAGCGGGGGGCCCAATGAGCAGTTCTTC	CASTPSGGPNEQFF
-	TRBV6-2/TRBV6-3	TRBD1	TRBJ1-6	TGTGCCAGCAGTTATCGCCGGATGGGACAGGGGTCACCCCTCCACTTT	CASSYRRMGQGSPLHF
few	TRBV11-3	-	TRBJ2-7	TGTGCCAGCAGCTCCAGACTAGAAGGCTCCTACGAGCAGTACTTC	CASSSRLEGSYEQYF
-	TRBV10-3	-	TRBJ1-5	TGTGCCATCAGTACAGGGTCGGATCAGCCCCAGCATTTT	CAISTGSDQPQHF
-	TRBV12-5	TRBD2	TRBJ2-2	TGTGCTAGTGGTCGGACTAGGCCCCTAAACACCGGGGAGCTGTTTTTT	CASGRTRPLNTGELFF
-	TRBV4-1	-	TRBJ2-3	TGCGCCAGCAGCCAAGATGCCCTGGGGGGGGGCGCATTGGTTTATACGCAGTATTTT	CASSQDALGGGALVYTQYF
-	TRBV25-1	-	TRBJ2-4	TGTGCCAGCAGTGCCCCGGCCAAAAACATTCAGTACTTC	CASSAPAKNIQYF
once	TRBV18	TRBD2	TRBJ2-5	TGTGCCAGCTCACCAAAGGAGCGGGGTGCCCAAGAGACCCAGTACTTC	CASSPKERGAQETQYF
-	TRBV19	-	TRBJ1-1	TGTGCCAGTAGTAAGTACACAGTGAACACTGAAGCTTTCTTT	CASSKYTVNTEAFF
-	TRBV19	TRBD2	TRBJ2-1	TGTGCCAGTAGTGGACCTCGGTTAGCGGGGGGGCCTGAGCAGTTCTTC	CASSGPRLAGGPEQFF
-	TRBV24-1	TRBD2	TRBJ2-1	TGTGCCACCAGTCGGGGGGGCATCGATGAGCAGTTCTTC	CATSRGGIDEQFF